This T cell receptor beta chain was captured in a study of blood T cell repertoires in COVID-19. The wider study: The origin of the acute and convalescent COVID-19 samples was the United States, Italy and Spain. The analysed material was cDNA or gDNA that came from T cells, B-cell-depleted T cells, or PBMCs.

The junction had 9 bases not matched to a gene; V was cut back by 2 bases and J by 4 bases. The CDR3 runs 18 residues. Germline V gene data show CDR1 as ENHRY and CDR2 as SYGVKD. Authors' data handling: The assay estimated nucleated cells by amplifying reference gene primers. Some clones are missing from TCRdb's copy, which holds only in-frame ones; the method was immunoSEQ multiplex PCR. D and trimming were read from the DNA, whereas the V and J calls and clone size are those reported in that table. The sample carries fewer than 500,000 clones, 86% recorded once. The sequencing input was peripheral blood. The chain uses TRBV10-3 and TRBJ2-2, with 11 bases that match TRBD2. The TCR comes from a woman aged 30 to 39 with active or convalescent COVID-19. The CDR3 coding sequence is TGTGCCATCAGTGAGAATGTAGCGGGGGGGTTTGGCACCGGGGAGCTGTTTTTT. As protein: CAISENVAGGFGTGELFF.